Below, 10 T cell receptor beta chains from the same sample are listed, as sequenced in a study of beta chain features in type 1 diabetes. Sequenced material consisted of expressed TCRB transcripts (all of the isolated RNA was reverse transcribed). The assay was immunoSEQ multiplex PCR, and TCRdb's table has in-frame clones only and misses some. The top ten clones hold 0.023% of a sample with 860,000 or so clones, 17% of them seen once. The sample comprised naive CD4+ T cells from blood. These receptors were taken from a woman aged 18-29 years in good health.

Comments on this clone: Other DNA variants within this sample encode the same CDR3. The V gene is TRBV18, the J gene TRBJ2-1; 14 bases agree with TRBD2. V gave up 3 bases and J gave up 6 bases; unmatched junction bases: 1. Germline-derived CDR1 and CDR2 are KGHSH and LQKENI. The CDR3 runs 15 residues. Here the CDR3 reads CASSPGLAGVNEQFF. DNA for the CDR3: TGTGCCAGCTCACCGGGACTAGCGGGAGTCAATGAGCAGTTCTTC.

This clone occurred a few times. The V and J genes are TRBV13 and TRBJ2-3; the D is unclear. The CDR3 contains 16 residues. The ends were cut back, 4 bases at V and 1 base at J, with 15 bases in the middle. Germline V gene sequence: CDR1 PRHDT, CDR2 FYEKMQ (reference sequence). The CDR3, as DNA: TGTGCCAGCAGCTCCCCCCCCGGCGGTCGCACAGATACGCAGTATTTT. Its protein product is CASSSPPGGRTDTQYF.

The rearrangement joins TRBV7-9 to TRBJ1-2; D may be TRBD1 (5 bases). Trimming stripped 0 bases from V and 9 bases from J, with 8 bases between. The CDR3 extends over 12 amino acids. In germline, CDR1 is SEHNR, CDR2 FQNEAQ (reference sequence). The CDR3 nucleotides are TGTGCCAGCAGCTTAGCGCAGGGTAGCTACACCTTC. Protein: CASSLAQGSYTF.

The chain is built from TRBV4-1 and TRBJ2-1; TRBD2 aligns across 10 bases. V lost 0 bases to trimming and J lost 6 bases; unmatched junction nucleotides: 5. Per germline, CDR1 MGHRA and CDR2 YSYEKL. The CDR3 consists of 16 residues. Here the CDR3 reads CASSQDPGLALNEQFF. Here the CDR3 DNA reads TGCGCCAGCAGCCAAGATCCGGGACTAGCGCTCAATGAGCAGTTCTTC.

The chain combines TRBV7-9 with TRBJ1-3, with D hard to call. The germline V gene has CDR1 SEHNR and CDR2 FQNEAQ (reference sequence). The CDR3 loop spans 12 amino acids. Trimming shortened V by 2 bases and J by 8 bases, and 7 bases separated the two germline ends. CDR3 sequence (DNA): TGTGCCAGCAGCTTATCGGTACACACCATATATTTT. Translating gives CASSLSVHTIYF.

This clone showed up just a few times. The CDR3 here is CASSFFGQQAFF. In DNA, the CDR3 is TGTGCCAGCAGCTTTTTCGGACAGCAGGCTTTCTTT. This rearrangement joins TRBV7-2 to TRBJ1-1; TRBD1 might be the D (6 bases). V was trimmed by 3 bases and J by 11 bases, leaving 13 bases between them. The CDR3 extends over 12 amino acids. In germline, CDR1 is SGHTA, CDR2 FQGNSA.

The CDR3 DNA reads as TGTGCCAGTAGTTCCGGGACAGTTACTTCCTACGAGCAGTACTTC. Its protein product is CASSSGTVTSYEQYF. This rearrangement joins TRBV19 to TRBJ2-7, with 7 positions matching TRBD1. The CDR3 sequence is 15 residues long. V lost 5 bases, J lost 1 base, and 8 bases stayed unmatched. Germline CDR1 and CDR2: LNHDA and SQIVND (reference sequence).

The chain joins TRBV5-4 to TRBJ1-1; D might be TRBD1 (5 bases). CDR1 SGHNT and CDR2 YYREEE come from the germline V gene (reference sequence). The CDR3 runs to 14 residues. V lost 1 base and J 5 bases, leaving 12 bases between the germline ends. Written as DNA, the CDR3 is TGTGCCAGCAGCTTGTTGGCAGGGAGGACTGAAGCTTTCTTT. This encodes CASSLLAGRTEAFF.

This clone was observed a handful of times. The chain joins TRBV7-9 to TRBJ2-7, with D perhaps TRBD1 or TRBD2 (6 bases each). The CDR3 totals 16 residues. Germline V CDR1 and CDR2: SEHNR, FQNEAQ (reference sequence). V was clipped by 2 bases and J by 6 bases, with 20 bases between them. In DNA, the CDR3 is TGTGCCAGCAGCTTAATTTTCGTGGGGGGCGCGGGCGAGCAGTACTTC. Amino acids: CASSLIFVGGAGEQYF. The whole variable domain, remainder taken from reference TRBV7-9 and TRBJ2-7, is DTGVSQNPRHKITKRGQNVTFRCDPISEHNRLYWYRQTLGQGPEFLTYFQNEAQLEKSRLLSDRFSAERPKGSFSTLEIQRTEQGDSAMYLCASSLIFVGGAGEQYFGPGTRLTVT.

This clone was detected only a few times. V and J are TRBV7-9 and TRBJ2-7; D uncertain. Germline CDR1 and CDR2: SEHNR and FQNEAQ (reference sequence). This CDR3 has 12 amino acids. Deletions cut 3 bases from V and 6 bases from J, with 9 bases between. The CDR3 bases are TGTGCCAGCAGCTTGGTGGGAACCGAGCAGTACTTC. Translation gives CASSLVGTEQYF.